The following is a TCR beta chain sequence with its context. Its antigen is still unknown. This specimen comes from a study of cytotoxic CD8 clonotypes in ibrutinib-treated CLL. Across the study: Per sample, productive templates averaged approximately 260,000 and productive rearrangements averaged approximately 90,000. General study results and limits: Starting clonality was above that of age-matched healthy donors and tracked circulating CD8+ T-cell counts.

V shed 8 bases, J shed 5 bases, and the junction held 13 bases outside the gene matches. The CDR3 is made up of 15 amino acids. Per the germline V gene, CDR1 is SSHAT and CDR2 is FNYEAQ (reference sequence). The table came from immunoSEQ multiplex PCR; TCRdb's copy has only in-frame clones and leaves some out. This sample has more than 85,000 clones; approximately 77% occur once, and the top ten carry around 23%. The sample in question was PBMCs, obtained after 24 months of ibrutinib treatment. V and J are TRBV7-7 and TRBJ2-7, with TRBD2 identical over 9 bases. The receptor was derived from a human donor with chronic lymphocytic leukemia. In DNA, the CDR3 is TGTGCCAGCTCCCCCAGTGGACTAGCGACCGACGAGCAGTACTTC. As protein: CASSPSGLATDEQYF.